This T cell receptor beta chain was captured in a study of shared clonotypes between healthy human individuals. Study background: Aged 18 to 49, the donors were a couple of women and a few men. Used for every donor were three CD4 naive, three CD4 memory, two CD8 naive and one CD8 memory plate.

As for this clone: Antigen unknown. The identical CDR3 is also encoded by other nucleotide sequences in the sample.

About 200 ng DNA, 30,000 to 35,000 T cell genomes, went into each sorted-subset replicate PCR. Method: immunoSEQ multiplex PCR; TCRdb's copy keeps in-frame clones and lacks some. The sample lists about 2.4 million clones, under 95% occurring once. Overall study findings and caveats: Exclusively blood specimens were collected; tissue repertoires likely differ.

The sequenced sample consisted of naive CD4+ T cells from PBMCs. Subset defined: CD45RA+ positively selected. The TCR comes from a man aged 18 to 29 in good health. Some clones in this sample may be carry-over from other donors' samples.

CDR3 nucleotides: TGTGCCAGCAGCCCCGAGGGACAGGGGGCTTTGGGGGAGCAGTACTTC. It is translated as CASSPEGQGALGEQYF. The gene calls are TRBV7-3 and TRBJ2-7; 12 positions match TRBD1. Looked up from germline, CDR1 is SGHTA and CDR2 is FQGTGA. The CDR3 is made up of 16 amino acids. V trimming: 5 bases; J trimming: 7 bases; junction bases outside the gene matches: 12.